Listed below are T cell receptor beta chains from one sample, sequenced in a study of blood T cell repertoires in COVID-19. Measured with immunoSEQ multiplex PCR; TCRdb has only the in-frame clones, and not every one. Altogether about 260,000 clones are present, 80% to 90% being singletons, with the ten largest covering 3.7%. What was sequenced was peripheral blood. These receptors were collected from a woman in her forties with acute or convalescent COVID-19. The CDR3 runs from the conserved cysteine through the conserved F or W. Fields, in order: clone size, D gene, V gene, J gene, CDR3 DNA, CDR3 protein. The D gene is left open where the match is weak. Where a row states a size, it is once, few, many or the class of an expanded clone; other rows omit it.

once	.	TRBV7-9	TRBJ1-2	TGTGCCAGCAGCCGCAGGGGAGGCTACACCTTC	CASSRRGGYTF
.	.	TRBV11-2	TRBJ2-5	TGTGCCAGCAGCTCGCGGGCCCAAGCAGAGACCCAGTACTTC	CASSSRAQAETQYF
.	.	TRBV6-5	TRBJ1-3	TGTGCCAGCAGTTCTCTGGGGGGGGCAGGAAACACCATATATTTT	CASSSLGGAGNTIYF
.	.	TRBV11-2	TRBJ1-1	TGTGCCAGCAGCTTAGATCGGGGTAGCCCAGCTTTCTTT	CASSLDRGSPAFF
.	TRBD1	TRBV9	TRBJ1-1	TGTGCCAGCAGCGCGTCGACAGGGGGCCTCACTGAAGCTTTCTTT	CASSASTGGLTEAFF
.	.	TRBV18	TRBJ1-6	TGTGCCAGCTCACCACAGGGGGACGGCAATTCACCCCTCCACTTT	CASSPQGDGNSPLHF
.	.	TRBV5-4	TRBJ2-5	TGTGCCAGCAGCTTGGAGTGGGCTCAAGAGACCCAGTACTTC	CASSLEWAQETQYF
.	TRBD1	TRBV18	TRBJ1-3	TGTGCCAGCTCACCAACTCAGGGGGTTGGTGGAAACACCATATATTTT	CASSPTQGVGGNTIYF
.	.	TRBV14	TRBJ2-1	TGTGCCAGCAGCCCGCGGGTTACTAGTACGAATGAGCAGTTCTTC	CASSPRVTSTNEQFF
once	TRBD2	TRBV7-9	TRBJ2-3	TGTGCCAGCAGCTTAGGGGTAGCGGGGGCTGCAGATACGCAGTATTTT	CASSLGVAGAADTQYF
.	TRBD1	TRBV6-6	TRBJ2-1	TGTGCCAGCAGCCCTGACCGGGACAGGGCTCACAATGAGCAGTTCTTC	CASSPDRDRAHNEQFF
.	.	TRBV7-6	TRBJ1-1	TGTGCCAGCAGCTTAGCGGAACAGGGTAGATCTGAAGCTTTCTTT	CASSLAEQGRSEAFF
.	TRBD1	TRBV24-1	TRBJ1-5	TGTGCCACCAGTGTCCCCGACAGGGAGTATAGCAATCAGCCCCAGCATTTT	CATSVPDREYSNQPQHF
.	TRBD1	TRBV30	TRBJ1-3	TGTGCCTGGATCCGACAGGGGAAGGGGGACACCATATATTTT	CAWIRQGKGDTIYF
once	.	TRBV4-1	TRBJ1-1	TGCGCCAGCAACCAAGATGGGGGCTGGGGTGAAGCTTTCTTT	CASNQDGGWGEAFF
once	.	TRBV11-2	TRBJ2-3	TGTGCCAGCAGCTTTGGGGGGGCCTTCGATACGCAGTATTTT	CASSFGGAFDTQYF
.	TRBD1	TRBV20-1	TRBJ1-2	TGCAGTGCTAGTTGGCAGGGGGGAGGCTACACCTTC	CSASWQGGGYTF
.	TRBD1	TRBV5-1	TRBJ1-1	TGCGCCAGCAGCCTCGGACAGGGTTGGTCCACTGAAGCTTTCTTT	CASSLGQGWSTEAFF
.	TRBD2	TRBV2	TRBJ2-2	TGTGCCAGCAGTCTAGCGGGGTTAACAGACGCCGGGGAGCTGTTTTTT	CASSLAGLTDAGELFF
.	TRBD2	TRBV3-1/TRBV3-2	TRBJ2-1	TGTGCCAGCAGCCAAGAGGCGGTAGGCGGGGGGCTAGTCCCCGACAATGAGCAGTTCTTC	CASSQEAVGGGLVPDNEQFF
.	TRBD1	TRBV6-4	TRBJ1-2	TGTGCCAGCAGTGACTCGGGACAGGGGTATGGCTACACCTTC	CASSDSGQGYGYTF
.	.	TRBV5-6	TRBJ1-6	TGTGCCAGCAGCTTGTTACAGGATAATTCACCCCTCCACTTT	CASSLLQDNSPLHF
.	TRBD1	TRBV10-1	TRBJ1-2	TGCGCCAGCAGTGCCGACAGGGGTACTAACTATGGCTACACCTTC	CASSADRGTNYGYTF
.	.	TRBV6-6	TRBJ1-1	TGTGCCAGCAGTCACAAGACTCCCGCTCGGGGTGAAGCTTTCTTT	CASSHKTPARGEAFF
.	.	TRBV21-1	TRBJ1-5	TGTGCCAGCGCTCCGGGACAGGGAGGTCAGCCCCAGCATTTT	CASAPGQGGQPQHF